Listed below are T cell receptor beta chains from one sample, sequenced in a study of cytomegalovirus exposure and HLA in healthy donors. The table came from immunoSEQ multiplex PCR; TCRdb's copy has only in-frame clones and leaves some out. The sample includes 150,000 or so clones, just under 75% of them seen just once. The sample consisted of PBMCs. These receptors were collected from a woman aged 18 to 35 in good health and CMV-seronegative. CDR3s include the opening cysteine and the closing phenylalanine or tryptophan. Each record gives: J gene, V gene, D gene, clone size, CDR3 DNA, CDR3 protein. A D gene is named only where the DNA matches it firmly. Where a row states a size, it is once, few, many or the class of an expanded clone; other rows omit it.

J: TRBJ2-3
V: TRBV5-1
D: TRBD2
size: -
DNA: TGCGCCAGCAGTCCGACTAGCGGTGGACCTACAGATACGCAGTATTTT
CDR3: CASSPTSGGPTDTQYF

J: TRBJ2-1
V: TRBV5-1
D: -
size: few
DNA: TGCGCCAGCAGCTGGATTGGGGAGGTTTACAATGAGCAGTTCTTC
CDR3: CASSWIGEVYNEQFF

J: TRBJ1-6
V: TRBV2
D: TRBD1
size: -
DNA: TGTGCCTCCCGGGACAGGGGGCAATCACCCCTCCACTTT
CDR3: CASRDRGQSPLHF

J: TRBJ2-2
V: TRBV11-2
D: -
size: few
DNA: TGTGCCAGCAGCTTAATCAGCAGGGGGGAGCTGTTTTTT
CDR3: CASSLISRGELFF

J: TRBJ1-1
V: TRBV4-2
D: -
size: few
DNA: TGTGCCAGCAGCCAACCAACTTGGAACACTGAAGCTTTCTTT
CDR3: CASSQPTWNTEAFF

J: TRBJ1-5
V: TRBV12-5
D: -
size: -
DNA: TGTGCTAGTGGCCCCTGGGGGGGGGAGCCCCAGCATTTT
CDR3: CASGPWGGEPQHF

J: TRBJ2-7
V: TRBV5-4
D: TRBD2
size: once
DNA: TGTGCCAGCAGCTTAGAGCGGGGATGGGGATACGAGCAGTACTTC
CDR3: CASSLERGWGYEQYF

J: TRBJ1-5
V: TRBV6-6
D: -
size: -
DNA: TGTGCCAGCAGCCACGATCAGGGGTTTCAGCCCCAGCATTTT
CDR3: CASSHDQGFQPQHF

J: TRBJ2-3
V: TRBV5-6
D: TRBD1
size: -
DNA: TGTGCCAGCAGTTTTACCGGGACAGGGGGCCCAGATACGCAGTATTTT
CDR3: CASSFTGTGGPDTQYF

J: TRBJ2-3
V: TRBV5-8
D: -
size: -
DNA: TGTGCCAGCAGCTTGGGGCTAGCGAAGGGGACGCAGTATTTT
CDR3: CASSLGLAKGTQYF

J: TRBJ1-2
V: TRBV6-1
D: TRBD1
size: once
DNA: TGTGCCAGCAGTGCGACGACAGGGTTAGGCTATGGCTACACCTTC
CDR3: CASSATTGLGYGYTF

J: TRBJ1-6
V: TRBV7-9
D: -
size: -
DNA: TGTGCCAGCAGCGGTAGTGGAGCCAGATCACCCCTCCACTTT
CDR3: CASSGSGARSPLHF

J: TRBJ1-1
V: TRBV5-1
D: -
size: -
DNA: TGCGCCAGCAGCTCGGCCATTGGAGGCACTGAAGCTTTCTTT
CDR3: CASSSAIGGTEAFF

J: TRBJ2-1
V: TRBV18
D: TRBD2
size: few
DNA: TGTGCCAGCTCACCACCGCCTAGCGGGGGTTACAATGAGCAGTTCTTC
CDR3: CASSPPPSGGYNEQFF

J: TRBJ1-4
V: TRBV5-1
D: TRBD1
size: once
DNA: TGCGCCAGCAGCCCGGGACAGACTAAGGAAGAAAAACTGTTTTTT
CDR3: CASSPGQTKEEKLFF

J: TRBJ2-7
V: TRBV5-1
D: -
size: -
DNA: TGCGCCAGCCAGGTTGAAGGCTCCTACGAGCAGTACTTC
CDR3: CASQVEGSYEQYF

J: TRBJ1-2
V: TRBV18
D: TRBD1
size: -
DNA: TGTGCCAGCTCGCCGGGACAGGGGGACTATGGCTACACCTTC
CDR3: CASSPGQGDYGYTF

J: TRBJ1-1
V: TRBV19
D: TRBD1
size: -
DNA: TGTGCCAGTAGGGAACCGGGACAGGCGAACACTGAAGCTTTCTTT
CDR3: CASREPGQANTEAFF

J: TRBJ2-1
V: TRBV7-6
D: -
size: -
DNA: TGTGCCAGCCGCGGGCGGGACAATGAGCAGTTCTTC
CDR3: CASRGRDNEQFF

J: TRBJ1-1
V: TRBV7-5
D: -
size: few
DNA: TGTGTCAGAAGCTTTTCCTGCCCGCGGGGGCGAGCCACTGAAGCTTTCTTT
CDR3: CVRSFSCPRGRATEAFF

J: TRBJ2-7
V: TRBV2
D: TRBD1
size: -
DNA: TGTGCCAGCAGTGTACAGGGGTACGAGCAGTACTTC
CDR3: CASSVQGYEQYF

J: TRBJ1-2
V: TRBV19
D: -
size: -
DNA: TGTGCCAGCGTCGGACAGTCTAACTATGGCTACACCTTC
CDR3: CASVGQSNYGYTF

J: TRBJ1-4
V: TRBV5-1
D: -
size: -
DNA: TGCGCCAGCAGCCCCGGAGCAGGCGGGCGGAACACTAATGAAAAACTGTTTTTT
CDR3: CASSPGAGGRNTNEKLFF

J: TRBJ2-5
V: TRBV27
D: TRBD2
size: few
DNA: TGTGCCAGCAGTTTACAGCGGGGGCGACAAGAGACCCAGTACTTC
CDR3: CASSLQRGRQETQYF

J: TRBJ1-5
V: TRBV19
D: -
size: -
DNA: TGTGCCAGTAGTATAGATCGGACCAGGGCCCAAAATCAGCCCCAGCATTTT
CDR3: CASSIDRTRAQNQPQHF

J: TRBJ1-1
V: TRBV5-1
D: -
size: -
DNA: TGCGCCAGCAGTCCCCCCATGTGGGGGCCTTTGGGCCCAAACACTGAAGCTTTCTTT
CDR3: CASSPPMWGPLGPNTEAFF

J: TRBJ1-5
V: TRBV5-5
D: -
size: -
DNA: TGTGCCAGCAGCTTGGCCCCGGACAGTTATCAGCCCCAGCATTTT
CDR3: CASSLAPDSYQPQHF

J: TRBJ1-6
V: TRBV4-1
D: -
size: -
DNA: TGCGCCAGCAGCCAAGACGCTACAGGGTGGAATTCACCCCTCCACTTT
CDR3: CASSQDATGWNSPLHF

J: TRBJ2-2
V: TRBV19
D: -
size: -
DNA: TGTGCCAGTAGTAGCTGGGGGGCCGGGGAGCTGTTTTTT
CDR3: CASSSWGAGELFF

J: TRBJ2-7
V: TRBV9
D: TRBD1
size: few
DNA: TGTGCCAGCAGCGTACAGGGGGCCTCGAGCGATCAGTACTTC
CDR3: CASSVQGASSDQYF

J: TRBJ2-3
V: TRBV12-5
D: -
size: -
DNA: TGTGCTAGTGGTTTCGGGACTCCCACAGATACGCAGTATTTT
CDR3: CASGFGTPTDTQYF

J: TRBJ1-2
V: TRBV19
D: -
size: -
DNA: TGTGCCAGTAGTGGGCAGGTTCCCTATGGCTACACCTTC
CDR3: CASSGQVPYGYTF

J: TRBJ1-5
V: TRBV18
D: -
size: -
DNA: TGTGCCAGCTCACCGGCTTACAGTTATAGCAATCAGCCCCAGCATTTT
CDR3: CASSPAYSYSNQPQHF

J: TRBJ1-4
V: TRBV12-5
D: -
size: -
DNA: TGTGCTAGTGGTTTGGCCTATGGTCCGGTTCTTGCAACTAATGAAAAACTGTTTTTT
CDR3: CASGLAYGPVLATNEKLFF

J: TRBJ1-4
V: TRBV11-3
D: TRBD1
size: -
DNA: TGTGCCAGCAGCTCCAGGGACAGCCCTAATGAAAAACTGTTTTTT
CDR3: CASSSRDSPNEKLFF

J: TRBJ1-2
V: TRBV9
D: -
size: -
DNA: TGTGCCAGCAGCGGACGACAGAGCTATGGCTACACCTTC
CDR3: CASSGRQSYGYTF

J: TRBJ1-2
V: TRBV20-1
D: TRBD1
size: -
DNA: TGCAGTGCTAGAGAAGAGACAGGGGGAACCTTC
CDR3: CSAREETGGTF

J: TRBJ2-7
V: TRBV19
D: -
size: -
DNA: TGTGCCACCCGGGGGACCTACGAGCAGTACTTC
CDR3: CATRGTYEQYF

J: TRBJ1-1
V: TRBV18
D: -
size: few
DNA: TGTGCCAGCTCACCTGGGATTGGGGGGAGAGAAGCTTTCTTT
CDR3: CASSPGIGGREAFF

J: TRBJ1-4
V: TRBV9
D: -
size: -
DNA: TGTGCCAGCAGCGTACAGGATATAACTAATGAAAAACTGTTTTTT
CDR3: CASSVQDITNEKLFF

J: TRBJ1-2
V: TRBV28
D: TRBD1
size: few
DNA: TGTGCCAGCCGGACAGGGGGCTATGGCTACACCTTC
CDR3: CASRTGGYGYTF

J: TRBJ1-3
V: TRBV7-7
D: -
size: -
DNA: TGTGCCAGCAGCGGGGGGGGCTCTGGAAACACCATATATTTT
CDR3: CASSGGGSGNTIYF

J: TRBJ1-3
V: TRBV29-1
D: -
size: -
DNA: TGCAGCGTTGGTCCCGTAGCTGGAAACACCATATATTTT
CDR3: CSVGPVAGNTIYF

J: TRBJ2-5
V: TRBV7-7
D: -
size: -
DNA: TGTGCCAGCAGCTCTTCGGGGGGCGCGCAGACCCAGTACTTC
CDR3: CASSSSGGAQTQYF

J: TRBJ2-3
V: TRBV13
D: -
size: once
DNA: TGTGCCAGCAGCGGGAGGACAAGCACAGATACGCAGTATTTT
CDR3: CASSGRTSTDTQYF

J: TRBJ2-7
V: TRBV7-9
D: TRBD1
size: -
DNA: TGTGCCAGCAGCCACGGACAGGGGTACGAGCAGTACTTC
CDR3: CASSHGQGYEQYF

J: TRBJ2-7
V: TRBV5-8
D: -
size: -
DNA: TGTGCCAGCAGCCCAGGGGCTTATTACGAGCAGTACTTC
CDR3: CASSPGAYYEQYF

J: TRBJ1-1
V: TRBV4-1
D: -
size: -
DNA: TGCGCCAGCAGCCAAGGCCCGGGGATGAACACTGAAGCTTTCTTT
CDR3: CASSQGPGMNTEAFF

J: TRBJ1-1
V: TRBV27
D: TRBD1
size: -
DNA: TGTGCCAGCAGTTTACGATGGGGACAGGGGGGGACTGAAGCTTTCTTT
CDR3: CASSLRWGQGGTEAFF

J: TRBJ1-5
V: TRBV28
D: -
size: -
DNA: TGTGCCAGCAGTTTCCCGACAGGCCACAATCAGCCCCAGCATTTT
CDR3: CASSFPTGHNQPQHF

J: TRBJ1-2
V: TRBV7-3
D: -
size: few
DNA: TGTGCCAGCAGCTTAAAGGGCTCGGCGGGCGGCTACACCTTC
CDR3: CASSLKGSAGGYTF